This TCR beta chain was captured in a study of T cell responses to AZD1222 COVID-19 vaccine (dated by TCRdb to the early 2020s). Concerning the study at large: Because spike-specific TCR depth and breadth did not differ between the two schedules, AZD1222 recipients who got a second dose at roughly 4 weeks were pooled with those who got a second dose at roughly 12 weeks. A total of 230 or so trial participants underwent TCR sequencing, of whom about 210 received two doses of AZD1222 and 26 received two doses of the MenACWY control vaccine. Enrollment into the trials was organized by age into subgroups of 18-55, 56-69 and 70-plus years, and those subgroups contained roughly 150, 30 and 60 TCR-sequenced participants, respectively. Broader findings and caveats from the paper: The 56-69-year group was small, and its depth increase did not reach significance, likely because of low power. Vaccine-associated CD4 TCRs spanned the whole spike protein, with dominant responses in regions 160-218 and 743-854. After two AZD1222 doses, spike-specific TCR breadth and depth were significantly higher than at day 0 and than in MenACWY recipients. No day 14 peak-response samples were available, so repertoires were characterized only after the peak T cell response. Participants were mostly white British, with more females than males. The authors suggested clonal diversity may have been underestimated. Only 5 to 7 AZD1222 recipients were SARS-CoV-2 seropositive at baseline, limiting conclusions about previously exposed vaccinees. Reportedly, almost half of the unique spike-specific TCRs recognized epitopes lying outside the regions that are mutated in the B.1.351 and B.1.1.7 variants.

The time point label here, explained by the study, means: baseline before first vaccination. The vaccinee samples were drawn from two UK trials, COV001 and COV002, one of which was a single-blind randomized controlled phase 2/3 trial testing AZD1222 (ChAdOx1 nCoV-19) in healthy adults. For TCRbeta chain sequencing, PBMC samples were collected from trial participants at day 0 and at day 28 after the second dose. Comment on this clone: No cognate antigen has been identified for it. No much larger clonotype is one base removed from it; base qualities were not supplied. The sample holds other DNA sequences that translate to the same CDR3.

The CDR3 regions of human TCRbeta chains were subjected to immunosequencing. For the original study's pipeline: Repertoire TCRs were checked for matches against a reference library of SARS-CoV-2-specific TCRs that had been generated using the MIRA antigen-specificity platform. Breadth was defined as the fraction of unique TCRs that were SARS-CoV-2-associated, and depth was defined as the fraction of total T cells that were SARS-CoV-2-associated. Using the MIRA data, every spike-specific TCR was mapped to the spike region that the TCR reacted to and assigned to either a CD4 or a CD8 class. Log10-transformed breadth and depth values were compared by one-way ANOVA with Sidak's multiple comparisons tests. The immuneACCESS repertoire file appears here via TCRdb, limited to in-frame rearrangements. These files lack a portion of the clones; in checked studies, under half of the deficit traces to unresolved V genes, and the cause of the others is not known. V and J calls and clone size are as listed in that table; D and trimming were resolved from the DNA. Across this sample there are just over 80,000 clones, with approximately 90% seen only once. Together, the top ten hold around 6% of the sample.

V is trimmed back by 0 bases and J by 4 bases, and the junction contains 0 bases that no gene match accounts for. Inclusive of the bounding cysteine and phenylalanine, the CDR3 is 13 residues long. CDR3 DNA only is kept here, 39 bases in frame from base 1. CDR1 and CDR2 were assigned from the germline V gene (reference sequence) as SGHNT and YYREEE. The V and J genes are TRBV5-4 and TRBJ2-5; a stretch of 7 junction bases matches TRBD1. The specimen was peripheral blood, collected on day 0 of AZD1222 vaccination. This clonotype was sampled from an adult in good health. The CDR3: CASSLAGGETQYF. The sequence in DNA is TGTGCCAGCAGCTTGGCAGGGGGAGAGACCCAGTACTTC.